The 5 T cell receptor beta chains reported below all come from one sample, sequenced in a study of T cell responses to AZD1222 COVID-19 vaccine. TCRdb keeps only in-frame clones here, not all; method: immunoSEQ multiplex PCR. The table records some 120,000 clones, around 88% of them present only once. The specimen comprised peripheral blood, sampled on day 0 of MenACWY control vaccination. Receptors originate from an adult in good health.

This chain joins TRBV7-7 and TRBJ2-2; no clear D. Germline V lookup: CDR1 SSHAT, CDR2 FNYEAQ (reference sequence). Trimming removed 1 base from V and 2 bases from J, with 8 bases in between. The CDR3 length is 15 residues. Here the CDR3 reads CASSLGGSNTGELFF. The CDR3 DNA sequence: TGTGCCAGCAGCTTAGGCGGCAGCAACACCGGGGAGCTGTTTTTT.

The CDR3 DNA is TGTGCCAGCAGTGACGACAGGCCGGTCCAAGGCGGCGACTATGGCTACACCTTC. This encodes CASSDDRPVQGGDYGYTF. The V call is TRBV6-2 or TRBV6-3, the J call TRBJ1-2; D might be TRBD1 (6 bases). Trimming stripped 5 bases from V and 3 bases from J, with 25 bases between. CDR3 length: 18 amino acids. Per germline, CDR1 MNHEY and CDR2 SVGEGT.

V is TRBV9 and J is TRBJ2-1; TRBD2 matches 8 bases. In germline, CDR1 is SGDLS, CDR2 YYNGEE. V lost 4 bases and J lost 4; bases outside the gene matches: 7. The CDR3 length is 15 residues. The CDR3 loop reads CASSIRLAPYNEQFF. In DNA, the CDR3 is TGTGCCAGCAGCATCAGACTAGCGCCGTACAATGAGCAGTTCTTC.

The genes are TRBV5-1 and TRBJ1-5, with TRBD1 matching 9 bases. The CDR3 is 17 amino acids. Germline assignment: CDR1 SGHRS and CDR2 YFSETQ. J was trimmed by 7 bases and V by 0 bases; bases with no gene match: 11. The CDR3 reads CASSLGTGDYIGQPQHF. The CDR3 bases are TGCGCCAGCAGCTTGGGGACAGGGGACTACATCGGGCAGCCCCAGCATTTT.

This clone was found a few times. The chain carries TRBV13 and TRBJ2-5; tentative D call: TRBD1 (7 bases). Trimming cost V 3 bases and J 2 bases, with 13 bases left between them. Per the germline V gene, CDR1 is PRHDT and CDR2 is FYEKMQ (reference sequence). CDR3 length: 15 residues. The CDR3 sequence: CASSLEGDRQETQYF. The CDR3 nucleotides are TGTGCCAGCAGCTTGGAGGGGGACAGACAAGAGACCCAGTACTTC.